The clone carrying this T cell receptor (beta chain) was seen a handful of times. What it binds is unknown. This sample stems from a study of blood T cells in healthy people across ages. Study information: Every two T cells gave about one barcoded beta molecule via template switching.

Study-wide points: Strongly correlated with naive T cell percentage was TCR beta diversity. Naive CD4+ cells and diversity were both higher in long-lived donors than in aged donors.

Combining a sample-barcoded 5' primer with a J-beta primer mix, a second PCR ran for roughly 6 to 12 cycles. TCRdb used MiXCR to reprocess the 5' RACE reads, holding one entry per CDR3 protein. The profile shows over 1,500,000 distinct CDR3 sequences, 49% of them singletons. Trimming at V came to 8 bases and at J to 4 bases, leaving 9 bases not matched to a gene. There are 14 residues in the CDR3. Germline V CDR1 and CDR2: SEHNR, FQNEAQ (reference sequence). Sequencing was performed on blood. This receptor was taken from a woman in her forties in good health. This rearrangement joins TRBV7-9 to TRBJ2-7; 9 nucleotides align to TRBD1. CDR3 protein: CASGGWDRVYEQYF. The DNA of the CDR3 is TGTGCCAGCGGGGGTTGGGACAGGGTGTACGAGCAGTACTTC. The full variable domain, completed using reference TRBV7-9 and TRBJ2-7, is DTGVSQNPRHKITKRGQNVTFRCDPISEHNRLYWYRQTLGQGPEFLTYFQNEAQLEKSRLLSDRFSAERPKGSFSTLEIQRTEQGDSAMYLCASGGWDRVYEQYFGPGTRLTVT.